The rows below give T cell receptor beta chains drawn from one sample of a study of STAT3 mutations in large granular lymphocyte leukemia. TCRdb's table, derived via immunoSEQ multiplex PCR, lists solely in-frame clones and lacks some. In the table there are 2,500 or so clones, nearly 50% of which are singletons. The sequenced sample consisted of peripheral blood mononuclear cells. The receptors originated from a man in his sixties with T-cell large granular lymphocyte leukemia. Some clones in this sample may be carry-over from other donors' samples. CDR3s include the opening cysteine and the closing phenylalanine or tryptophan. D genes are given only for firm matches. Not every row has a clone size; where given, it reads once, few, many or a size class.

j_call clone_size d_call v_call cdr3_nt cdr3_aa
TRBJ2-7 . . TRBV29-1 TGCAGCGGGGGGAACTCCTACGAGCAGTACTTC CSGGNSYEQYF
TRBJ1-5 . . TRBV30 TGTGCCTGGAGTGGCGGAGTTAGCAATCAGCCCCAGCATTTT CAWSGGVSNQPQHF
TRBJ2-5 . TRBD1 TRBV7-9 TGTGCCAGCAGCCCCCGGACAGGGAAAGAGACCCAGTACTTC CASSPRTGKETQYF
TRBJ1-2 medium-sized . TRBV7-9 TGTGCCAGCAGCTTCTGGGACTATGGCTACACCTTC CASSFWDYGYTF
TRBJ2-1 . TRBD2 TRBV30 TGTGCCTGGAGTGTACTGGGGGGGTTGGAAAATGAGCAGTTCTTC CAWSVLGGLENEQFF
TRBJ2-2 . . TRBV4-1 TGCGCCAGCAGCCAAGTTAGCGCCGGGGAGCTGTTTTTT CASSQVSAGELFF
TRBJ2-7 few . TRBV5-4 TGTGCCAGCAGCTTGGGAGACCCAACGGTCTACGAGCAGTACTTC CASSLGDPTVYEQYF
TRBJ2-3 . . TRBV5-1 TGCGCCAGCAGCTTGGTGCCGGGAAGCCCCACAGATACGCAGTATTTT CASSLVPGSPTDTQYF
TRBJ2-1 . . TRBV6-6 TGTGCCATCCGACAAACGGGCTGGGAGTTCTTC CAIRQTGWEFF
TRBJ2-3 . . TRBV5-1 TGCGCCAGCAGCTTGGATGGCTCAGATACGCAGTATTTT CASSLDGSDTQYF
TRBJ2-7 few . TRBV5-1 TGCGCCAGCAGCTTGGATGACACCACCTACGAGCAGTACTTC CASSLDDTTYEQYF
TRBJ2-5 few . TRBV5-1 TGCGCCAGCAGCTTCGGACGTCGCGAGACCCAGTACTTC CASSFGRRETQYF
TRBJ2-7 few . TRBV7-9 TGTGCCAGCAGCAGATCCTACGAGCAGTACTTC CASSRSYEQYF
TRBJ2-3 few . TRBV5-1 TGCGCCAGCAGCCCCGGGCAGGCCACAGATACGCAGTATTTT CASSPGQATDTQYF
TRBJ1-2 . . TRBV5-4 TGTGCCAGCTCCCACGGAGGGGTAGCGAACTATGGCTACACCTTC CASSHGGVANYGYTF
TRBJ1-2 few TRBD1 TRBV18 TGTGCCAGCTCACCCATTACAGGGGAAGGTGGCTACACCTTC CASSPITGEGGYTF
TRBJ1-6 few . TRBV6-5 TGTGCCAGCAGGCACGGGTTGGCTGTTAGTTCACCCCTCCACTTT CASRHGLAVSSPLHF
TRBJ2-3 few . TRBV27 TGTGCCAGCAGGGGGACTCGGACTTCGAATACGCAGTATTTT CASRGTRTSNTQYF
TRBJ1-2 . TRBD1 TRBV6-5 TGTGCCAGCAGTTACCTCCAGGGGGATGGGGACTATGGCTACACCTTC CASSYLQGDGDYGYTF
TRBJ2-2 . . TRBV7-9 TGTGCCAGCACCTTCGGCCAAGTCGGGGAGCTGTTTTTT CASTFGQVGELFF
TRBJ1-5 medium-sized . TRBV10-1 TGCGCCAGCAGTGAGGGGGTTATTCGCAATCAGCCCCAGCATTTT CASSEGVIRNQPQHF
TRBJ1-5 . . TRBV7-9 TGTGCCAGCAGCTTACAGGGAGAAAATCAGCCCCAGCATTTT CASSLQGENQPQHF
TRBJ1-2 . . TRBV30 TGTGCCTGGAACAGTCGACGGACTAACTATGGCTACACCTTC CAWNSRRTNYGYTF
TRBJ1-5 . . TRBV6-6 TGTGCCAGCAGTTATGGCATGAGCAATCAGCCCCAGCATTTT CASSYGMSNQPQHF
TRBJ1-4 . . TRBV18 TGTGCCAGCTCCCGGACAGCCGCAACTAATGAAAAACTGTTTTTT CASSRTAATNEKLFF
TRBJ1-5 . . TRBV18 TGTGCCAGCTCACCTCTCGCGGGACAGCCCCAGCATTTT CASSPLAGQPQHF
TRBJ1-1 . TRBD1 TRBV7-9 TGTGCCAGCAGCTTAGAAAGGGGGCGGCGGGACACTGAAGCTTTCTTT CASSLERGRRDTEAFF
TRBJ2-3 . TRBD1 TRBV5-1 TGCGCCAGCAGCTTGTCCCCCACAGGGGCAATTGGGACAGATACGCAGTATTTT CASSLSPTGAIGTDTQYF
TRBJ1-6 few . TRBV9 TGTGCCAGCAGCGTAGAGCGGGGAGGGTCACCCCTCCACTTT CASSVERGGSPLHF
TRBJ2-7 few TRBD1 TRBV5-5 TGTGCCAGCAGCTTGGGACAGGGCCTTTACGAGCAGTACTTC CASSLGQGLYEQYF
TRBJ1-6 . . TRBV14 TGTGCCAGCAGCCCCCCCTATTCACCCCTCCACTTT CASSPPYSPLHF
TRBJ1-5 . . TRBV18 TGTGCCAGCTCACCTTACCAGGGTAATGATCAGCCCCAGCATTTT CASSPYQGNDQPQHF
TRBJ1-5 . . TRBV5-1 TGCGCCAGCAGCCCCGACGGACAGCCCCAGCATTTT CASSPDGQPQHF
TRBJ1-6 . . TRBV30 TGTGCCTGGAGTGTTTCGGTGAATTCACCCCTCCACTTT CAWSVSVNSPLHF
TRBJ1-1 . . TRBV5-1 TGCGCCAGCAGCTTGAACACTGAAGCTTTCTTT CASSLNTEAFF
TRBJ2-7 . . TRBV30 TGTGCCTGGAGTGTGTATGGGACCCAACTCTCCTACGAGCAGTACTTC CAWSVYGTQLSYEQYF
TRBJ1-3 . . TRBV30 TGTGCCTGGAGTGTTACCGGTACCTCTGGAAACACCATATATTTT CAWSVTGTSGNTIYF
TRBJ1-6 . TRBD1 TRBV7-9 TGTGCCAGCAGCTTAGGGACCGGGACAGGGGCCTCACCCCTCCACTTT CASSLGTGTGASPLHF
TRBJ1-1 few TRBD1 TRBV6-6 TGTGCCAGCAAGCCCGAGGCTTCGGGTTGGACAGGGGAAGCTTTCTTT CASKPEASGWTGEAFF
TRBJ1-2 medium-sized . TRBV20-1 TGCAGTGCTAGTAACTATGGCTACACCTTC CSASNYGYTF
TRBJ2-3 . TRBD2 TRBV6-5 TGTGCCAGCAGTTACGGGGGGGGTCGACCCACAGATACGCAGTATTTT CASSYGGGRPTDTQYF
TRBJ1-1 . . TRBV5-6 TGTGCCAGCAGCCCGAGTTGGGGAGAAACTGAAGCTTTCTTT CASSPSWGETEAFF
TRBJ1-5 . . TRBV5-4 TGTGCCAGCAGCTTGGGGGGGACGGCGAATCAGCCCCAGCATTTT CASSLGGTANQPQHF
TRBJ2-3 few . TRBV7-9 TGTGCCAGCCGCGGGGTGGGAGATACGCAGTATTTT CASRGVGDTQYF
TRBJ2-7 few TRBD1 TRBV7-3 TGTGCCAGCACCGTAGGACAGGGGCCCCACGAGCAGTACTTC CASTVGQGPHEQYF
TRBJ1-2 once TRBD1 TRBV30 TGTGCCTGGAACCTACAGGGGGCTGGGTTCTATGGCTACACCTTC CAWNLQGAGFYGYTF